These T cell receptor beta chains were read from a single sample in a study of T cell repertoires and Cas9 in healthy adults. The method was immunoSEQ multiplex PCR; TCRdb's version includes in-frame clones alone and lacks a portion of them. This sample yields 20,000 to 25,000 clones, of which about 90% are seen a single time; 1.5% to 1.8% belongs to the top ten. Sequenced sample: CD4+ effector T cells (CD127+, CD25-, CD137-, CD154-) from PBMCs; culture status not recorded. These receptors were obtained from a human donor in good health. Each CDR3 is given with its conserved first and last residue. The D gene is left open where the match is weak. Where a row states a size, it is once, few, many or the class of an expanded clone; other rows omit it.

d_gene: .
v_gene: TRBV18
j_gene: TRBJ2-3
abundance: .
CDR3aa: CASSPPEALVHF
CDR3nt: TGTGCCAGCTCACCCCCCGAGGCGTTAGTACATTTT

d_gene: TRBD1
v_gene: TRBV4-1
j_gene: TRBJ2-7
abundance: .
CDR3aa: CASSQGIRGPASSYEQYF
CDR3nt: TGCGCCAGCAGCCAAGGTATAAGGGGGCCAGCTAGCTCCTACGAGCAGTACTTC

d_gene: .
v_gene: TRBV7-2
j_gene: TRBJ2-2
abundance: .
CDR3aa: CASSPRPYSVRDTGELFF
CDR3nt: TGTGCCAGCAGCCCCCGCCCCTATAGCGTAAGGGACACCGGGGAGCTGTTTTTT

d_gene: .
v_gene: TRBV6-1
j_gene: TRBJ2-1
abundance: few
CDR3aa: CASSEGRGGAKVNEQFF
CDR3nt: TGTGCCAGCAGTGAAGGCAGGGGGGGGGCTAAAGTGAATGAGCAGTTCTTC

d_gene: .
v_gene: TRBV6-5
j_gene: TRBJ1-3
abundance: .
CDR3aa: CASSYRWSSGNTIYF
CDR3nt: TGTGCCAGCAGTTATAGGTGGAGCTCTGGAAACACCATATATTTT

d_gene: .
v_gene: TRBV10-3
j_gene: TRBJ1-2
abundance: .
CDR3aa: CAISESMYGYTF
CDR3nt: TGTGCCATCAGTGAGTCGATGTATGGCTACACCTTC

d_gene: .
v_gene: TRBV28
j_gene: TRBJ2-3
abundance: .
CDR3aa: CASSLHRVDGTDTQYF
CDR3nt: TGTGCCAGCAGTTTACACAGGGTGGATGGCACAGATACGCAGTATTTT

d_gene: .
v_gene: TRBV28
j_gene: TRBJ1-1
abundance: few
CDR3aa: CASRLETVTEAFF
CDR3nt: TGTGCCAGCAGATTAGAGACCGTCACTGAAGCTTTCTTT

d_gene: .
v_gene: TRBV7-6
j_gene: TRBJ2-3
abundance: .
CDR3aa: CASSKSGSTDTQYF
CDR3nt: TGTGCCAGCAGCAAGAGCGGGAGCACAGATACGCAGTATTTT

d_gene: TRBD2
v_gene: TRBV28
j_gene: TRBJ2-1
abundance: .
CDR3aa: CASRLAGARSEQFF
CDR3nt: TGTGCCAGCCGACTAGCGGGAGCGCGTAGTGAGCAGTTCTTC

d_gene: .
v_gene: TRBV2
j_gene: TRBJ1-5
abundance: .
CDR3aa: CASKGGSNQPQHF
CDR3nt: TGTGCCAGCAAGGGAGGAAGCAATCAGCCCCAGCATTTT

d_gene: .
v_gene: TRBV15
j_gene: TRBJ1-5
abundance: .
CDR3aa: CATSRGVVSNQPQHF
CDR3nt: TGTGCCACCAGCAGGGGGGTCGTTAGCAATCAGCCCCAGCATTTT

d_gene: TRBD1
v_gene: TRBV14
j_gene: TRBJ2-1
abundance: .
CDR3aa: CASSHLSGQVYNEQFF
CDR3nt: TGTGCCAGCAGCCATTTATCGGGACAGGTTTACAATGAGCAGTTCTTC

d_gene: .
v_gene: TRBV9
j_gene: TRBJ1-3
abundance: .
CDR3aa: CASSPQRHSGNTIYF
CDR3nt: TGTGCCAGCAGCCCTCAGAGACACTCTGGAAACACCATATATTTT

d_gene: .
v_gene: TRBV5-1
j_gene: TRBJ2-7
abundance: .
CDR3aa: CASSVEGSGEQYF
CDR3nt: TGCGCCAGCAGCGTGGAAGGGTCAGGCGAGCAGTACTTC

d_gene: .
v_gene: TRBV11-3
j_gene: TRBJ1-2
abundance: .
CDR3aa: CASSPHRDGYTF
CDR3nt: TGTGCCAGCAGCCCCCATCGGGATGGCTACACCTTC

d_gene: .
v_gene: TRBV9
j_gene: TRBJ2-7
abundance: .
CDR3aa: CASSTQSREQYF
CDR3nt: TGTGCCAGCAGCACCCAGTCCCGCGAGCAGTACTTC

d_gene: .
v_gene: TRBV27
j_gene: TRBJ1-3
abundance: .
CDR3aa: CASNGDISGNTIYF
CDR3nt: TGTGCCAGCAACGGGGACATATCTGGAAACACCATATATTTT

d_gene: .
v_gene: TRBV2
j_gene: TRBJ1-3
abundance: .
CDR3aa: CASSEDAQPGNTIYF
CDR3nt: TGTGCCAGCAGTGAAGATGCACAGCCTGGAAACACCATATATTTT

d_gene: TRBD2
v_gene: TRBV6-4
j_gene: TRBJ2-1
abundance: once
CDR3aa: CASSDSTSGSNEQFF
CDR3nt: TGTGCCAGCAGTGACTCGACTAGCGGGAGCAATGAGCAGTTCTTC

d_gene: .
v_gene: TRBV5-3
j_gene: TRBJ2-7
abundance: .
CDR3aa: CTNPRDAIYEQYF
CDR3nt: TGTACCAACCCCAGGGACGCGATTTACGAGCAGTACTTC

d_gene: .
v_gene: TRBV25-1
j_gene: TRBJ1-2
abundance: once
CDR3aa: CASSLNGGSGYTF
CDR3nt: TGTGCCAGCAGCCTAAACGGGGGATCTGGCTACACCTTC

d_gene: .
v_gene: TRBV6-6
j_gene: TRBJ2-7
abundance: once
CDR3aa: CATTGRAGYEQYF
CDR3nt: TGTGCCACCACTGGAAGGGCGGGCTACGAGCAGTACTTC

d_gene: TRBD1
v_gene: TRBV5-1
j_gene: TRBJ2-4
abundance: .
CDR3aa: CASSLVYRGLAKNIQYF
CDR3nt: TGCGCCAGCAGCTTGGTTTACAGGGGGCTAGCCAAAAACATTCAGTACTTC

d_gene: TRBD1
v_gene: TRBV5-1
j_gene: TRBJ2-7
abundance: .
CDR3aa: CASSLDRGLEQYF
CDR3nt: TGCGCCAGCAGCTTAGACAGGGGGCTCGAGCAGTACTTC

d_gene: TRBD1
v_gene: TRBV11-2
j_gene: TRBJ2-1
abundance: .
CDR3aa: CASSPDRGSHEQFF
CDR3nt: TGTGCCAGCAGCCCGGACAGGGGAAGTCATGAGCAGTTCTTC

d_gene: .
v_gene: TRBV6-5
j_gene: TRBJ1-1
abundance: .
CDR3aa: CASSGRDSGTEAFF
CDR3nt: TGTGCCAGCAGTGGGCGGGACTCAGGCACTGAAGCTTTCTTT

d_gene: .
v_gene: TRBV29-1
j_gene: TRBJ2-2
abundance: once
CDR3aa: CSVGKGEVGELFF
CDR3nt: TGCAGCGTTGGCAAGGGGGAAGTCGGGGAGCTGTTTTTT

d_gene: TRBD1
v_gene: TRBV11-3
j_gene: TRBJ1-5
abundance: .
CDR3aa: CASSLTAGQVNQPQHF
CDR3nt: TGTGCCAGCAGTCTAACCGCGGGACAGGTTAATCAGCCCCAGCATTTT

d_gene: TRBD1
v_gene: TRBV7-2
j_gene: TRBJ1-1
abundance: .
CDR3aa: CASSPTGAASEAFF
CDR3nt: TGTGCCAGCAGCCCGACAGGGGCGGCGTCTGAAGCTTTCTTT

d_gene: .
v_gene: TRBV7-3
j_gene: TRBJ2-3
abundance: .
CDR3aa: CASSRTLKDTQYF
CDR3nt: TGTGCCAGCAGCCGGACTCTCAAGGATACGCAGTATTTT